Below are 12 T cell receptor beta chains sequenced from a single sample in a study of blood T cell repertoires in COVID-19. The method was immunoSEQ multiplex PCR; TCRdb's version includes in-frame clones alone and lacks a portion of them. Among some 140,000 clones, about 89% were seen once, and the ten largest hold around 20%. The sequenced sample was peripheral blood. The receptors stem from a man in his forties or fifties with active or convalescent COVID-19.

The rearrangement uses TRBV18 and TRBJ2-5; 11 bases fit TRBD1. This CDR3 has 17 amino acids. V shed 2 bases, J shed 5 bases, and the junction held 10 bases outside the gene matches. Germline CDR1 KGHSH, CDR2 LQKENI. DNA for the CDR3: TGTGCCAGCTCACCAATACCCGGGACAGGGGGAATTGAGACCCAGTACTTC. Encoded protein: CASSPIPGTGGIETQYF. The variable domain in full, completed from reference TRBV18 and TRBJ2-5, reads NAGVMQNPRHLVRRRGQEARLRCSPMKGHSHVYWYRQLPEEGLKFMVYLQKENIIDESGMPKERFSAEFPKEGPSILRIQQVVRGDSAAYFCASSPIPGTGGIETQYFGPGTRLLVL.

This sequence joins TRBV19 and TRBJ2-1; the D gene is possibly TRBD1 (7 bases). In germline, CDR1 is LNHDA, CDR2 SQIVND (reference sequence). This CDR3 spans 15 amino acids. Trimming removed 4 bases at V and 4 bases at J, with 14 bases between. DNA of the CDR3: TGTGCCAGTAGTAAATCGACAGGGAGGTACAATGAGCAGTTCTTC. Amino acid sequence: CASSKSTGRYNEQFF.

The chain recombines TRBV18 with TRBJ2-7; 12 bases agree with TRBD2. The J segment lost 5 bases and the V segment lost 6 bases, leaving 8 bases of the junction unmatched. This CDR3 contains 15 residues. Germline lookup yields CDR1 KGHSH and CDR2 LQKENI. CDR3 DNA: TGTGCCAGCTCCCTCCTAGCGGGAGGGCCCCACGAGCAGTACTTC. The encoded protein is CASSLLAGGPHEQYF.

The rearrangement uses TRBV30 and TRBJ2-1; D possibly corresponds to TRBD2 (7 bases). With 3 bases removed from V and 6 bases from J, the gap between germline ends came to 12 bases. Germline CDR1 reads GTSNPN; CDR2 reads SVGIG (reference sequence). The CDR3 is made up of 13 amino acids. The CDR3, as DNA: TGTGCCTGGAGGTGGGGGGGCGGCAATGAGCAGTTCTTC. This encodes CAWRWGGGNEQFF.

The chain uses TRBV19 and TRBJ1-4; TRBD1 matches at 8 bases. Germline lookup yields CDR1 LNHDA and CDR2 SQIVND (reference sequence). This CDR3 comprises 15 residues. The ends lost 5 bases at V and 8 bases at J; junction bases unmatched: 10. In nucleotides, the CDR3 is TGTGCCAGTAGTTCCTCCGGACAGGGAAAGGAAAAACTGTTTTTT. Its translation is CASSSSGQGKEKLFF.

The chain combines TRBV19 with TRBJ2-1, with no clear D. CDR3 size: 15 residues. Germline loops: CDR1 LNHDA, CDR2 SQIVND (reference sequence). V dropped 1 base and J dropped 2 bases, with 9 bases sitting between them. CDR3 DNA sequence: TGTGCCAGTAGTATAGCGGCCGACACCTACAATGAGCAGTTCTTC. It encodes CASSIAADTYNEQFF.

The chain employs TRBV10-3 and TRBJ2-1, with 12 bases identical to TRBD2. The CDR3 has 15 residues. The germline V gene has CDR1 ENHRY and CDR2 SYGVKD. V dropped 6 bases and J dropped 6; count of bases not matched to a gene: 6. CDR3 in amino acids: CAISRTSGTVNEQFF. Written as DNA, the CDR3 is TGTGCCATCAGCCGGACTAGCGGGACTGTCAATGAGCAGTTCTTC.

The chain links TRBV7-9 to TRBJ1-6; D is ambiguous. In germline, CDR1 is SEHNR, CDR2 FQNEAQ (reference sequence). The CDR3 is made up of 12 amino acids. V was clipped by 3 bases and J by 7 bases, with 4 bases between them. CDR3 coding DNA: TGTGCCAGCAGCTTTAGAAATTCACCCCTCCACTTT. Protein sequence: CASSFRNSPLHF.

The rearrangement links TRBV19 to TRBJ2-7; 10 nucleotides align to TRBD1. This CDR3 is 15 amino acids long. The J segment lost 2 bases and the V segment lost 7 bases, leaving 8 bases of the junction unmatched. Germline CDR1 is LNHDA and CDR2 is SQIVND (reference sequence). For the CDR3, the DNA is TGTGCCAGTACCGGCCGGGACAGGGGCACCTACGAGCAGTACTTC. Its translation is CASTGRDRGTYEQYF.

The chain is built from TRBV30 and TRBJ2-3; 9 bases are shared with TRBD2. The V and J ends lost 3 bases and 0 bases, in that order; junction bases with no gene match: 4. This CDR3 is 15 amino acids long. Germline assignment: CDR1 GTSNPN and CDR2 SVGIG (reference sequence). The CDR3 loop reads CAWRRLAGSTDTQYF. The CDR3 DNA follows: TGTGCCTGGAGGCGGCTAGCGGGGAGCACAGATACGCAGTATTTT.

The gene calls are TRBV19 and TRBJ1-2; TRBD1 agrees at 12 bases. Germline CDR1 and CDR2: LNHDA and SQIVND (reference sequence). This CDR3 is 16 amino acids long. The V and J ends lost 7 bases and 6 bases, in that order; junction bases with no gene match: 12. CDR3 loop: CASNQPGTGGANGYTF. CDR3 bases: TGTGCCAGTAATCAGCCCGGGACAGGGGGCGCAAATGGCTACACCTTC. The entire variable domain, with the rest obtained from reference TRBV19 and TRBJ1-2, is as follows: DGGITQSPKYLFRKEGQNVTLSCEQNLNHDAMYWYRQDPGQGLRLIYYSQIVNDFQKGDIAEGYSVSREKKESFPLTVTSAQKNPTAFYLCASNQPGTGGANGYTFGSGTRLTVV.

The gene calls are TRBV7-2 and TRBJ2-1; TRBD1 agrees at 8 bases. In germline, CDR1 is SGHTA, CDR2 FQGNSA. V was clipped by 3 bases and J by 7 bases; unmatched bases: 8. There are 15 residues in the CDR3. The CDR3 sequence is CASSFGPGGQNEQFF. CDR3 coding DNA: TGTGCCAGCAGCTTCGGTCCAGGGGGCCAGAATGAGCAGTTCTTC.